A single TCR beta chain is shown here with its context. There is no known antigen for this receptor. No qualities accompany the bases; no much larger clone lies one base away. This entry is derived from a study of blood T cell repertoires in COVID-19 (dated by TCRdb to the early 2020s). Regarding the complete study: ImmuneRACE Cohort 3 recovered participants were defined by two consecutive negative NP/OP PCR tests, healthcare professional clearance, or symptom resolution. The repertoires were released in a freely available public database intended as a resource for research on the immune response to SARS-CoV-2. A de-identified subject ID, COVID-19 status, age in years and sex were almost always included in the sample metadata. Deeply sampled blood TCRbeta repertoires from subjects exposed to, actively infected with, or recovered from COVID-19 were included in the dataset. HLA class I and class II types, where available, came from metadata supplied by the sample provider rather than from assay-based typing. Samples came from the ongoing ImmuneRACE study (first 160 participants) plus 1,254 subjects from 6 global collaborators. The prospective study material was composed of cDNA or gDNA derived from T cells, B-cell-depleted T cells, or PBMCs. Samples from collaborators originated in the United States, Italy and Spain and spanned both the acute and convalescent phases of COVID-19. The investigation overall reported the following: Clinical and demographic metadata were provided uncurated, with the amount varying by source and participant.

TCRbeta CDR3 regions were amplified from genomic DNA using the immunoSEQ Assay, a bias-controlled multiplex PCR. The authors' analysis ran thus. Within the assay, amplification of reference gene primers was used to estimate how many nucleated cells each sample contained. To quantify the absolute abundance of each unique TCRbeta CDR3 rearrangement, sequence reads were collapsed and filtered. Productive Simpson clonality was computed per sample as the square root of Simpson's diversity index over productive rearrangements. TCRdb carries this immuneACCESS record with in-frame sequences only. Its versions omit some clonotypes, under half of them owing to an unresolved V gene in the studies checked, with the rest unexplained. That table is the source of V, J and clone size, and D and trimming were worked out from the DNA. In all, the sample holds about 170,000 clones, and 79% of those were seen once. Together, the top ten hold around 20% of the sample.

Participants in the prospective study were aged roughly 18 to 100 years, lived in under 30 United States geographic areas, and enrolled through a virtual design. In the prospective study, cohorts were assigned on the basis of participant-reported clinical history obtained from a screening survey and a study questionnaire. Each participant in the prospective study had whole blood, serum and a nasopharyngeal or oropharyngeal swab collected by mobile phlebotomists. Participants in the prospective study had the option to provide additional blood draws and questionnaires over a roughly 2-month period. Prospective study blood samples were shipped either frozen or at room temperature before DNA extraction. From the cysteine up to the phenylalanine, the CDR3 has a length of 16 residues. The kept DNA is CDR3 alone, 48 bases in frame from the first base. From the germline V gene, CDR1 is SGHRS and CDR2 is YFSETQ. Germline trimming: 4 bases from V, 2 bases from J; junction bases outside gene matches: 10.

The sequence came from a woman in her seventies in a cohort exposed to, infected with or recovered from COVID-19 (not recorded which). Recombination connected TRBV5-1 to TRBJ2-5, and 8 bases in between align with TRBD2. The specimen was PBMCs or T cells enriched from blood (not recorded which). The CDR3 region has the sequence CASSPTGLVIQETQYF. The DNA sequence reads TGCGCCAGCAGCCCAACGGGACTAGTGATTCAAGAGACCCAGTACTTC.